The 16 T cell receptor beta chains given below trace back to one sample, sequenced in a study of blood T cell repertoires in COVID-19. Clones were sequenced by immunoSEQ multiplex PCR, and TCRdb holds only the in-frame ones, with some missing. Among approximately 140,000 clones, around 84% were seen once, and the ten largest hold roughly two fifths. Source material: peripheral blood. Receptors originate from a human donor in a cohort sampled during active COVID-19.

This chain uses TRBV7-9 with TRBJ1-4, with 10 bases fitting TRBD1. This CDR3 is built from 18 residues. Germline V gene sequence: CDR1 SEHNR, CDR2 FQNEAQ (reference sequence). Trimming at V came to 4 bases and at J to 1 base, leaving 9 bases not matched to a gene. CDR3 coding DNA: TGTGCCAGCAGCTCAGTCGGGGACAGGGGAATAACTAATGAAAAACTGTTTTTT. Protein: CASSSVGDRGITNEKLFF.

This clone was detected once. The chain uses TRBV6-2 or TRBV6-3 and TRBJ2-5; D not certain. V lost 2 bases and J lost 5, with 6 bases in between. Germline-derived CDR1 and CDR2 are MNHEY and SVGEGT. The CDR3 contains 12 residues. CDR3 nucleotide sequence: TGTGCCAGCAGTTACAGTCAGGAGACCCAGTACTTC. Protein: CASSYSQETQYF.

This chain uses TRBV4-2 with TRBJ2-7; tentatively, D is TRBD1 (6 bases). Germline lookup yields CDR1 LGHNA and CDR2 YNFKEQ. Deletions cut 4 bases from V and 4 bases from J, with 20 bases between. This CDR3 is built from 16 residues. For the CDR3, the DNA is TGTGCCAGCAGCCCAACCCCTCAACAGGGCGCGTACGAGCAGTACTTC. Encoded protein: CASSPTPQQGAYEQYF.

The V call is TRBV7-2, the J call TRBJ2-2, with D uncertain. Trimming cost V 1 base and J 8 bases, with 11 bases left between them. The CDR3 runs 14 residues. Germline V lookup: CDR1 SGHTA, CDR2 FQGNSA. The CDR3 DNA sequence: TGTGCCAGCAGCTTAGGAGTCCCCGGGGGGGAGCTGTTTTTT. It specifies CASSLGVPGGELFF. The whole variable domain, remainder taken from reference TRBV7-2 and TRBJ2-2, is GAGVSQSPSNKVTEKGKDVELRCDPISGHTALYWYRQSLGQGLEFLIYFQGNSAPDKSGLPSDRFSAERTGGSVSTLTIQRTQQEDSAVYLCASSLGVPGGELFFGEGSRLTVL.

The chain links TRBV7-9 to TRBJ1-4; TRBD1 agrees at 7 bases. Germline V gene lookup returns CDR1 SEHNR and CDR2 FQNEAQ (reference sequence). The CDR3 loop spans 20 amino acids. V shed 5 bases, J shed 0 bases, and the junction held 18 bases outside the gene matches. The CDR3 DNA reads TGTGCCAGCAGCACCGGGCGCCTCCGGGACAGCCTTTCAACTAATGAAAAACTGTTTTTT. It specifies CASSTGRLRDSLSTNEKLFF.

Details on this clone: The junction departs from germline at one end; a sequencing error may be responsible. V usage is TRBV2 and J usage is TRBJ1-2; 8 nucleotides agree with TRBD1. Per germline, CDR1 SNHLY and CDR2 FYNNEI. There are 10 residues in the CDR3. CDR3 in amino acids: CASTAGQVLF. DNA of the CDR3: TGTGCCAGCACCGCGGGACAGGTGCTCTTC. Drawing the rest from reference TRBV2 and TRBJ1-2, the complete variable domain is EPEVTQTPSHQVTQMGQEVILRCVPISNHLYFYWYRQILGQKVEFLVSFYNNEISEKSEIFDDQFSVERPDGSNFTLKIRSTKLEDSAMYFCASTAGQVLFGSGTRLTVV.

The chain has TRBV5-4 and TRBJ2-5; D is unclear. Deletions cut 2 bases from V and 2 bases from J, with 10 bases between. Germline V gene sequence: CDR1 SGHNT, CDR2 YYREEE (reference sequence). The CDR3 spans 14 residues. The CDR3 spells CASSLGAVQETQYF. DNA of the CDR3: TGTGCCAGCAGCTTAGGAGCAGTGCAAGAGACCCAGTACTTC.

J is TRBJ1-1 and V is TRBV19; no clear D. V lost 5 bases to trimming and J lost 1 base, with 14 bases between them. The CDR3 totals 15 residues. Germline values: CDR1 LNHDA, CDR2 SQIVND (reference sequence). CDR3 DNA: TGTGCCAGTAGTGCCCGCGGGTCAGCGAACACTGAAGCTTTCTTT. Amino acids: CASSARGSANTEAFF. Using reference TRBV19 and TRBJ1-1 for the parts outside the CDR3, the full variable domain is DGGITQSPKYLFRKEGQNVTLSCEQNLNHDAMYWYRQDPGQGLRLIYYSQIVNDFQKGDIAEGYSVSREKKESFPLTVTSAQKNPTAFYLCASSARGSANTEAFFGQGTRLTVV.

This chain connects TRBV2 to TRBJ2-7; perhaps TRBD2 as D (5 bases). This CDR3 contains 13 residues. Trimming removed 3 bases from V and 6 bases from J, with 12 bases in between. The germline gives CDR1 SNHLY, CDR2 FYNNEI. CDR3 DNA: TGTGCCAGCAGTGACCCTCAACGGGGCGAGCAGTACTTC. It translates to CASSDPQRGEQYF.

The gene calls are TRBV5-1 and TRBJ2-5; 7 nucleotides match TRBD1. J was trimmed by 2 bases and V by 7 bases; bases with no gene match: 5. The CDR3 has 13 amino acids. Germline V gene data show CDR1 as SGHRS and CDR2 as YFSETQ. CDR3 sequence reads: CASSGTVQETQYF. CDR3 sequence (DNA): TGCGCCAGCTCCGGGACAGTTCAAGAGACCCAGTACTTC.

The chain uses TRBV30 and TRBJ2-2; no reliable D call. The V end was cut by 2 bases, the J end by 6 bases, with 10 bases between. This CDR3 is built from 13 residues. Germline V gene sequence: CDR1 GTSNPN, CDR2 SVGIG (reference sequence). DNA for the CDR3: TGTGCCTGGAGTAGCCTAGGCGCCGGGGAGCTGTTTTTT. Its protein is CAWSSLGAGELFF.

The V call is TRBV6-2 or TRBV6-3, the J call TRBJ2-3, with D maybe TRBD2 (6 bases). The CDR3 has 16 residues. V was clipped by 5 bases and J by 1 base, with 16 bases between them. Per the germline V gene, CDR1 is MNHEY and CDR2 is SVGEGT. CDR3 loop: CASSPVGGDGTDTQYF. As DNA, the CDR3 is TGTGCCAGCAGTCCCGTCGGCGGGGACGGCACAGATACGCAGTATTTT.

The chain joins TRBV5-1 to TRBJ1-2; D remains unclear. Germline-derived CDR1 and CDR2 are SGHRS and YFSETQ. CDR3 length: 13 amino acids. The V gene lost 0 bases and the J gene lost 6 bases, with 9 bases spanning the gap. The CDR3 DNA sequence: TGCGCCAGCAGCTTGGTACGCGAAGATGGCTACACCTTC. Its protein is CASSLVREDGYTF. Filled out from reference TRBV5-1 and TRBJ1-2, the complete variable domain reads KAGVTQTPRYLIKTRGQQVTLSCSPISGHRSVSWYQQTPGQGLQFLFEYFSETQRNKGNFPGRFSGRQFSNSRSEMNVSTLELGDSALYLCASSLVREDGYTFGSGTRLTVV.

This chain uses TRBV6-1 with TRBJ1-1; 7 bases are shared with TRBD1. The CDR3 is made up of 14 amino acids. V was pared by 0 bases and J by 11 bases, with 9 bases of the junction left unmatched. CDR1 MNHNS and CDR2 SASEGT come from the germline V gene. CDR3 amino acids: CASSEATGAPGAFF. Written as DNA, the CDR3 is TGTGCCAGCAGTGAAGCTACAGGGGCTCCAGGGGCTTTCTTT.

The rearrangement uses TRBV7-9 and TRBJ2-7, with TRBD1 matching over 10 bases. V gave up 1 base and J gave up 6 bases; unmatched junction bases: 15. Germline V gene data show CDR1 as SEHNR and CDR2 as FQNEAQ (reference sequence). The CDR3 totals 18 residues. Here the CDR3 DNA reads TGTGCCAGCAGCTTAGACGGGAGTAGGTGGGACAGGGGCTCCGAGCAGTACTTC. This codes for CASSLDGSRWDRGSEQYF.

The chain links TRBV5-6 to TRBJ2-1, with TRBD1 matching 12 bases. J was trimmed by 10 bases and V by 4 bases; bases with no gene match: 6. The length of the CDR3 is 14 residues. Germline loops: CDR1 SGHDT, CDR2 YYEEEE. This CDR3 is CASSPGTGGREQFF. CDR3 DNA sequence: TGTGCCAGCAGCCCCGGGACAGGGGGCCGGGAGCAGTTCTTC.